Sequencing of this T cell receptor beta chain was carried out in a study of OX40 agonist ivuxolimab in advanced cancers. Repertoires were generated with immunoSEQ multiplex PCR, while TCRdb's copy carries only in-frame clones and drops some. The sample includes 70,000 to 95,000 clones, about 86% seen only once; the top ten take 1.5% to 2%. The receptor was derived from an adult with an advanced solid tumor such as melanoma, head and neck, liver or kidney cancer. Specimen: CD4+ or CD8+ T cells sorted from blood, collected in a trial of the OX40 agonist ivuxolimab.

In DNA, the CDR3 is TGTGCCACCAGCAGGGGGGACAGGGGAACTTACAATGAGCAGTTCTTC. As protein: CATSRGDRGTYNEQFF. The genes are TRBV15 and TRBJ2-1, with 10 bases matching TRBD1. The CDR3 has 16 amino acids. The junction had 6 bases not matched to a gene; V was cut back by 3 bases and J by 4 bases. Germline loops: CDR1 LNHNV, CDR2 YYDKDF (reference sequence).